The clone carrying this T cell receptor (beta chain) appeared a single time. What it binds is not known. The assay was carried out at the deep level. Sorted-subset replicate PCR reactions were performed with about 190 ng DNA, corresponding to about 30,000 T cell genomes. Generated by immunoSEQ multiplex PCR, the TCRdb table keeps only in-frame clones and is missing some. The data show roughly 2 million clones, with roughly 95% seen just once and 0.1% to 0.15% held by the top ten. This record comes from a study of shared clonotypes between healthy human individuals. General study findings and limits: For sorted subsets, rarefaction showed incomplete sequencing despite large depth.

The sequence was collected from a man aged 18 to 35 in good health. Sample: naive CD4+ T cells sorted from blood. Subset described: CD45RA+ positively selected.

CDR3 loop: CASRLTGGAEGTEAFF. In DNA form, the CDR3 reads TGTGCCAGCAGGTTAACAGGGGGCGCGGAGGGCACTGAAGCTTTCTTT. The gene calls are TRBV11-2 and TRBJ1-1; 9 bases match TRBD1. V trimming: 6 bases; J trimming: 4 bases; junction bases outside the gene matches: 12. This CDR3 has 16 amino acids. Per germline, CDR1 SGHAT and CDR2 FQNNGV.